This T cell receptor (beta chain) was obtained from a study of response to subunit inactivated influenza vaccine. TCRdb independently ran MiXCR on the RT-PCR reads; one entry per CDR3 protein. The repertoire holds about 780,000 distinct CDR3 sequences, approximately 17% seen once, with roughly a tenth in the top ten. As for this clonotype: The germline gene is not matched at one end of the junction; a read error may be the cause.

The TCR sequence derives from a man in his fifties who received an inactivated influenza vaccine. Specimen: PBMCs from blood, collected about 5 days after vaccination.

The DNA of the CDR3 is TGTGCTAGCAGCTTAGACGGACAGTCCGGGGAGCTGTTTTTT. It codes for CASSLDGQSGELFF. The rearrangement joins TRBV7-7 to TRBJ2-2, with D perhaps TRBD1 (6 bases). This CDR3 contains 14 residues. CDR1 and CDR2 (germline): SSHAT, FNYEAQ (reference sequence).